This TCR beta chain was observed in a study of vaccination effects on CD4 cells after COVID-19. Study-wide background: Participants got two doses of BNT162b2 or mRNA-1273 vaccine. It was with roughly 11 IU/ml IL-2 and around 10 ug/ml peptides that around 1.9 million PBMC per well were cultured.

CD4+ T cells were isolated after around ten days of culture. In regard to this clone: Antigen: not known.

This CDR3 has 14 residues. Per the germline V gene, CDR1 is SGHDN and CDR2 is FVKESK. The V gene lost 4 bases and the J gene lost 1 base, with 10 bases spanning the gap. Sequenced by immunoSEQ multiplex PCR; TCRdb stores in-frame clones only, minus some. The table records tens of thousands of clones, about 67% of them present only once. The rearrangement joins TRBV14 to TRBJ1-1; tentatively, D is TRBD1 (6 bases). Sequencing was performed on CD4+ T cells from PBMCs cultured without peptide, taken before COVID-19 vaccination. This clonotype was sampled from a human donor who received a COVID-19 vaccine. The CDR3 sequence: CASSRTQGNTEAFF. DNA of the CDR3: TGTGCCAGCAGCCGGACACAGGGGAACACTGAAGCTTTCTTT.